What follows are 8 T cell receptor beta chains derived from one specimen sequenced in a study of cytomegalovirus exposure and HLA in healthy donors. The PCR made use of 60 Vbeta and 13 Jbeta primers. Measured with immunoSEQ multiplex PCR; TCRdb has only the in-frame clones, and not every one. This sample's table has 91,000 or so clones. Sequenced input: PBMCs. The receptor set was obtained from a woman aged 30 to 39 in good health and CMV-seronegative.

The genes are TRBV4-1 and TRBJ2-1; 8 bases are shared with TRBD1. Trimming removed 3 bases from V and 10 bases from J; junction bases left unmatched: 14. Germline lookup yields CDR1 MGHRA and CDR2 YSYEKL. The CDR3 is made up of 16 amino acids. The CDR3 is CASSQTGTGARWEQFF. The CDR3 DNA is TGCGCCAGCAGCCAGACCGGGACAGGCGCTCGTTGGGAGCAGTTCTTC.

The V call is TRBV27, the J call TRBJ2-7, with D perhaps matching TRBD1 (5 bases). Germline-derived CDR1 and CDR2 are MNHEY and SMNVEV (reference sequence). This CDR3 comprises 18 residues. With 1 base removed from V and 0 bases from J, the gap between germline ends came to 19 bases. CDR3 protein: CASSLLGRIGLGSYEQYF. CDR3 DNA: TGTGCCAGCAGTTTATTGGGGCGGATTGGGTTGGGCTCCTACGAGCAGTACTTC.

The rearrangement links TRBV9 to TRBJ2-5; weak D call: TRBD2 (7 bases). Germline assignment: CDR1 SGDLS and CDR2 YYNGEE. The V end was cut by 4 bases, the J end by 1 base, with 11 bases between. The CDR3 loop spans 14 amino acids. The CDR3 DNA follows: TGTGCCAGCAGCCAAAGGGGGGGCCAAGAGACCCAGTACTTC. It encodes CASSQRGGQETQYF.

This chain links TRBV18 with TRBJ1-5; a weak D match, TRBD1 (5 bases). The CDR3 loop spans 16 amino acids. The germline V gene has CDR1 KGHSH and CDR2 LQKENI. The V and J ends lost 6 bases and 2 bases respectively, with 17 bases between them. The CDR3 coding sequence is TGTGCCAGCTCGCCTTCGGGGGGGTCGGGCAATCAGCCCCAGCATTTT. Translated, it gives CASSPSGGSGNQPQHF.

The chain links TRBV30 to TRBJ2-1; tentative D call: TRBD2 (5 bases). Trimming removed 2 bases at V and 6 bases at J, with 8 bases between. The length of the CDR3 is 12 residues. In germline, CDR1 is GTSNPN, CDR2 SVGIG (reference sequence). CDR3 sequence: CAWSSRGNEQFF. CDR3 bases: TGTGCCTGGAGTTCCCGGGGCAATGAGCAGTTCTTC.

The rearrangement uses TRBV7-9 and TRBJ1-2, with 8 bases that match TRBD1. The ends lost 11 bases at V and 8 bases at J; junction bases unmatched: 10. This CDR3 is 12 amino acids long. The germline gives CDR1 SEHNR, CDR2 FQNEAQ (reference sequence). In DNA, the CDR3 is TGTGCCGTGGGGGCAGGGGGCAAAGGCTACACCTTC. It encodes CAVGAGGKGYTF.

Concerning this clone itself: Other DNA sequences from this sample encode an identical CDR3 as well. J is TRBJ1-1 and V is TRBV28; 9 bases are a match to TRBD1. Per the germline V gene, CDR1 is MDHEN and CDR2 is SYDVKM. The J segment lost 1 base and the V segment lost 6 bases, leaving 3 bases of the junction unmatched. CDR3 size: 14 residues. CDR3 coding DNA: TGTGCCAGCAGCATACAGGGGGCGAACACTGAAGCTTTCTTT. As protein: CASSIQGANTEAFF.

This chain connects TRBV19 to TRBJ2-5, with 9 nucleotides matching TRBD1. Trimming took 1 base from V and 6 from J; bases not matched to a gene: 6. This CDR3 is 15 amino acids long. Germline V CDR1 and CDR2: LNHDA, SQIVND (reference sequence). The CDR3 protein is CASSIVGTGRKTQYF. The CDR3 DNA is TGTGCCAGTAGTATAGTAGGGACAGGGAGGAAGACCCAGTACTTC.